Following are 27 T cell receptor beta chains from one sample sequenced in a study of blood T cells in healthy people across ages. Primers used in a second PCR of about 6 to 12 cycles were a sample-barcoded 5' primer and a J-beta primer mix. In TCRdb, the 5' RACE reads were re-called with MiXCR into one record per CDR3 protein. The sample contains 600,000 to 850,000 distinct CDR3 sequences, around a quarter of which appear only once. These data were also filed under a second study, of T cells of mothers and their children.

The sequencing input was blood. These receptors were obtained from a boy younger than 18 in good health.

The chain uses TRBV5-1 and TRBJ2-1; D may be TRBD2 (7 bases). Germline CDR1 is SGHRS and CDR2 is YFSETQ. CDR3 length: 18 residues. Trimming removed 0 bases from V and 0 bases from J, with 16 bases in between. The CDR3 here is CASSLGTRGASSYNEQFF. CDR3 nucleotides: TGCGCCAGCAGCTTGGGTACTCGGGGGGCCAGCTCCTACAATGAGCAGTTCTTC.

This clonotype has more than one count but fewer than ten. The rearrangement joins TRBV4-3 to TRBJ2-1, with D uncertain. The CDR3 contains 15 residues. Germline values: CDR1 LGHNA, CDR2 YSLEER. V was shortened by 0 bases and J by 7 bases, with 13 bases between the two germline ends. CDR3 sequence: CASSQDGVSENEQFF. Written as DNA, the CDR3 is TGCGCCAGCAGCCAAGATGGCGTTTCGGAAAATGAGCAGTTCTTC.

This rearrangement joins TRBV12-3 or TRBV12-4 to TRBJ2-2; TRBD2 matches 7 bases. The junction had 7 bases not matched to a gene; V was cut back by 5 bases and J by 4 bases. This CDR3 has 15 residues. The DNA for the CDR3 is TGTGCCAGCAGTCCCTCGGGGGGATCCACCGGGGAGCTGTTTTTT. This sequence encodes CASSPSGGSTGELFF.

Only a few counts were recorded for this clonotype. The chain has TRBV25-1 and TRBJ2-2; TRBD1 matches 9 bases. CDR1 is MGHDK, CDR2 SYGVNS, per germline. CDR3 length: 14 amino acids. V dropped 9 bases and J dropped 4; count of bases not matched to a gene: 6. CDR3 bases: TGTGCCAGTGAGCCGGGACAGGGCACCGGGGAGCTGTTTTTT. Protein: CASEPGQGTGELFF.

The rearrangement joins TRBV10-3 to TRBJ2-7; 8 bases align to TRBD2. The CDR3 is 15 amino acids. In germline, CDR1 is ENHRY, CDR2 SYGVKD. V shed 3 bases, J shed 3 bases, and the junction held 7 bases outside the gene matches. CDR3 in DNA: TGTGCCATCAGTGAACGGATGGGACTAGACTACGAGCAGTACTTC. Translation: CAISERMGLDYEQYF.

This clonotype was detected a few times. DNA for the CDR3: TGTGCCAGCAGTTATGGGACTAGCGGCTACGAGCAGTACTTC. This translates into CASSYGTSGYEQYF. The chain joins TRBV6-2 or TRBV6-3 to TRBJ2-7; 11 bases align to TRBD2. With V trimmed by 3 bases and J by 3 bases, 1 base remained unmatched. CDR1 MNHEY and CDR2 SVGEGT come from the germline V gene. The CDR3 runs 14 residues.

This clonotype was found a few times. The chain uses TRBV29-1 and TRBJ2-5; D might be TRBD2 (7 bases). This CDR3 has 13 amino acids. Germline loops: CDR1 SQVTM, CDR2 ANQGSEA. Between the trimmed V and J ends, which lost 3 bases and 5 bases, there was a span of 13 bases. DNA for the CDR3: TGCAGCGTTGATGGGGGGGCGGTTGAGACCCAGTACTTC. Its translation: CSVDGGAVETQYF.

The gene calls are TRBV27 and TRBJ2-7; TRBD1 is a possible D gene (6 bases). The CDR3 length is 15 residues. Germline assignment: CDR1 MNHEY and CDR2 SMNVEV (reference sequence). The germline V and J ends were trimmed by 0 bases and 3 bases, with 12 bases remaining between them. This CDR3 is CASSLSTGFIYEQYF. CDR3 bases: TGTGCCAGCAGTTTATCGACAGGTTTTATCTACGAGCAGTACTTC.

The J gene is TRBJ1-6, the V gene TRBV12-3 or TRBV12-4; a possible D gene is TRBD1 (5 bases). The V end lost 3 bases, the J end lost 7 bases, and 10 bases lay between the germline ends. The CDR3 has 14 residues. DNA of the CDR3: TGTGCCAGCAGTTTTGTAGGGGAAAATTCACCCCTCCACTTT. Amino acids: CASSFVGENSPLHF.

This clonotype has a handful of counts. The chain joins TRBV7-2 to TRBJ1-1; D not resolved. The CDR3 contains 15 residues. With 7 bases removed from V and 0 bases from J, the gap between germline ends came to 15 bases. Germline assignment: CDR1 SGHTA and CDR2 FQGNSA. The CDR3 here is CASNGEALMNTEAFF. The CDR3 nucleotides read TGTGCCAGCAACGGGGAGGCCCTAATGAACACTGAAGCTTTCTTT.

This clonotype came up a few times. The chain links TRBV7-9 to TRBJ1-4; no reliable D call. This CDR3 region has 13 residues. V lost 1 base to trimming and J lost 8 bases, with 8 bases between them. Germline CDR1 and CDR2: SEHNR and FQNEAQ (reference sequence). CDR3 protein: CASSLDSEEKLFF. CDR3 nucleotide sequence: TGTGCCAGCAGCTTAGACAGCGAGGAAAAACTGTTTTTT.

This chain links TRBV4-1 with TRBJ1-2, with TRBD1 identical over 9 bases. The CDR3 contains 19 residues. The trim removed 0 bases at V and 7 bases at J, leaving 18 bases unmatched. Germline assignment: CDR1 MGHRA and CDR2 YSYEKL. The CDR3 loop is CASSQDGIGQGYSGAGYTF. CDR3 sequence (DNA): TGCGCCAGCAGCCAAGATGGGATCGGACAGGGGTATTCTGGGGCTGGCTACACCTTC.

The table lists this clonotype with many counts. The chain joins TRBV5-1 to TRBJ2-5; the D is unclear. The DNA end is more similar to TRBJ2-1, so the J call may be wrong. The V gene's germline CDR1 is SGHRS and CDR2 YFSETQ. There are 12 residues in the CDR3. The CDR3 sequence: CASSLVADEQFF. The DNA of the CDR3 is TGCGCCAGCAGCTTGGTGGCAGATGAGCAGTTCTTC.

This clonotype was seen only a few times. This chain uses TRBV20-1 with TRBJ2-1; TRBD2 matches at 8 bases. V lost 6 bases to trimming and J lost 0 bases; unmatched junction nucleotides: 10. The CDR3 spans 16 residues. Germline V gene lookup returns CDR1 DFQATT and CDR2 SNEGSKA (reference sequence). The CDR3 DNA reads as TGCAGTGCCCCAAGGGGACTAGACCGCTCCTACAATGAGCAGTTCTTC. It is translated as CSAPRGLDRSYNEQFF.

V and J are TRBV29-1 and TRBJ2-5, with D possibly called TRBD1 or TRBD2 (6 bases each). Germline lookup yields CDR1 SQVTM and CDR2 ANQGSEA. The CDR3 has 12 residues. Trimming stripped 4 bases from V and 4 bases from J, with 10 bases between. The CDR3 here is CSVGRGGETQYF. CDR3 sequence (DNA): TGCAGCGTTGGCAGGGGAGGAGAGACCCAGTACTTC.

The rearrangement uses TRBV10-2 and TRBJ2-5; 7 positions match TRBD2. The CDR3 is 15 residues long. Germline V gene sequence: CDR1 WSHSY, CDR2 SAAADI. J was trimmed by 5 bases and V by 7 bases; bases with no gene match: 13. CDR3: CASTRYPGGSETQYF. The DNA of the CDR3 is TGCGCCAGCACCCGTTACCCGGGGGGATCGGAGACCCAGTACTTC.

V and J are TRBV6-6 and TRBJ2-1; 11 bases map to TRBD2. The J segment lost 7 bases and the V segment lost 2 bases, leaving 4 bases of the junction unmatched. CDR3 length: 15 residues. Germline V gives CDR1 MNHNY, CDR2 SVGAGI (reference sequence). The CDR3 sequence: CASSYGLAGRNEQFF. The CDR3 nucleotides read TGTGCCAGCAGTTACGGACTAGCGGGTCGTAATGAGCAGTTCTTC.

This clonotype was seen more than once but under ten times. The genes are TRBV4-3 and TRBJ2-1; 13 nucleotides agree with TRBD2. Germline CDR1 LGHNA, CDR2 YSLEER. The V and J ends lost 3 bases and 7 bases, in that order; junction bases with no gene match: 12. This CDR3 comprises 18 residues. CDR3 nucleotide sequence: TGCGCCAGCAGCCAGGACCCTCCGGGACTAGCGGGGTATAATGAGCAGTTCTTC. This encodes CASSQDPPGLAGYNEQFF.

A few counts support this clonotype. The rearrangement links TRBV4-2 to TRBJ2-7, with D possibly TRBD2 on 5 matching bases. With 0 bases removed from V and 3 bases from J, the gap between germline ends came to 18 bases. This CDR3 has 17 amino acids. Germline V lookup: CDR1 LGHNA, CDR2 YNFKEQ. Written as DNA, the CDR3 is TGTGCCAGCAGCCAAGAGGCACGCTTGGAGGCCAACTACGAGCAGTACTTC. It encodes CASSQEARLEANYEQYF.

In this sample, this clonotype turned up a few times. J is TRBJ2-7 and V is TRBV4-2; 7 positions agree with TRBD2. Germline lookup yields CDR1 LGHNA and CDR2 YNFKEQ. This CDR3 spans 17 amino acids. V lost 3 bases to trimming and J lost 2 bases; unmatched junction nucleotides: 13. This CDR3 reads CASSHDWDSGLTYEQYF. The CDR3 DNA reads TGTGCCAGCAGCCACGATTGGGATAGCGGGTTAACCTACGAGCAGTACTTC.

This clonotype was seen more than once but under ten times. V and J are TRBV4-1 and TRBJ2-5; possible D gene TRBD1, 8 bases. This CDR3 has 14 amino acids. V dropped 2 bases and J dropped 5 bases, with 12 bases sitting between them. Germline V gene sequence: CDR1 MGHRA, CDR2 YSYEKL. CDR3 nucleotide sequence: TGCGCCAGCAGCCAACAACAGGGGGGGGAGACCCAGTACTTC. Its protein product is CASSQQQGGETQYF.

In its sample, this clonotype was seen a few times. Here the CDR3 reads CASSFTDLDYNEQFF. The DNA for the CDR3 is TGCGCCAGCAGCTTTACAGACCTAGACTACAATGAGCAGTTCTTC. V gene TRBV5-1 combines with J gene TRBJ2-1; D call uncertain. The CDR3 has 15 residues. Trimming removed 2 bases from V and 3 bases from J, with 12 bases in between. From germline, CDR1 is SGHRS and CDR2 YFSETQ.

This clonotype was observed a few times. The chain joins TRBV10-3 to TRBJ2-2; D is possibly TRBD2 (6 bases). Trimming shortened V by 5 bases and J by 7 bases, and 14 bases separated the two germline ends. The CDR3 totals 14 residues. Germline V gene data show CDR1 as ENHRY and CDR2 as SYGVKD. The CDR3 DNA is TGTGCCATCAGTCCTAACGGGGGAGTCGGGGAGCTGTTTTTT. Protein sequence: CAISPNGGVGELFF.

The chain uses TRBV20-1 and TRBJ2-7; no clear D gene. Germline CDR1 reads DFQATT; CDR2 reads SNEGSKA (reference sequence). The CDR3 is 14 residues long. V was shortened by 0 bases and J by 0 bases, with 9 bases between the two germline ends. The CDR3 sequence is CSARDYAGSYEQYF. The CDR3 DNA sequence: TGCAGTGCTAGAGACTATGCCGGCTCCTACGAGCAGTACTTC.

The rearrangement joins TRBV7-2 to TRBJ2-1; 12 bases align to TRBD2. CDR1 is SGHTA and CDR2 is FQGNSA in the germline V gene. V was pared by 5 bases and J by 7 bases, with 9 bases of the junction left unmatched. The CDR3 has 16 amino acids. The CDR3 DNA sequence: TGTGCCAGCAGCCAAAGACTAGCGGGAGTGGTAAATGAGCAGTTCTTC. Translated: CASSQRLAGVVNEQFF.

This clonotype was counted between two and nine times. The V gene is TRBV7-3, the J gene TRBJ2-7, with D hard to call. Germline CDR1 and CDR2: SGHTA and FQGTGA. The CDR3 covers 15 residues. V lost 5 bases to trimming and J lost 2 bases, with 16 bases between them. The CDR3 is CASSLRRPTTYEQYF. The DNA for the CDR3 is TGTGCCAGCAGCCTCCGCAGGCCAACGACCTACGAGCAGTACTTC.

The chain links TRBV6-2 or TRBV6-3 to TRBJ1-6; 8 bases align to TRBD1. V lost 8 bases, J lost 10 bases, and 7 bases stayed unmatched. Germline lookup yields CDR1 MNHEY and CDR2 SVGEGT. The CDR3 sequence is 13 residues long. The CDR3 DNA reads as TGTGCCAGCGGGCAGACAGGGGAATCACCCCTCCACTTT. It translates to CASGQTGESPLHF.